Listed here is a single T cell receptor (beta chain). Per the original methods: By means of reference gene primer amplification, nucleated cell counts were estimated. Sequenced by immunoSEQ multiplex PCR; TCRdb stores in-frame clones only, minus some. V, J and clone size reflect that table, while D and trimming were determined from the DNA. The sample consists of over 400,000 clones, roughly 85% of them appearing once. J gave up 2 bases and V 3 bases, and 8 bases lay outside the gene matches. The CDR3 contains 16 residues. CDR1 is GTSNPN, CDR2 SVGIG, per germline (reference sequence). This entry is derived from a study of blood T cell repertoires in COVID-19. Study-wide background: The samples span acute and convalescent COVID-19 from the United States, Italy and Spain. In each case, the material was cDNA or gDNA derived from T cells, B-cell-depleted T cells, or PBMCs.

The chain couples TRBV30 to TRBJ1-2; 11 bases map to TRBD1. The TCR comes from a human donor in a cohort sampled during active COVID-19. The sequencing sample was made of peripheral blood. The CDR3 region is CAWRRGQGVRNYGYTF. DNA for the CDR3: TGTGCCTGGAGGAGGGGACAGGGGGTGAGGAACTATGGCTACACCTTC.